This T cell receptor (beta chain) was observed in a study of T cell responses to AZD1222 COVID-19 vaccine. Clones were read by immunoSEQ multiplex PCR, and TCRdb kept only the in-frame ones, dropping some. The sample carries about 90,000 clones, roughly 86% recorded once. Study outcomes and limitations: Possibly, clonal diversity was underestimated; donors were largely white British and included more females. Spike-specific TCR breadth rose after two AZD1222 doses, and depth rose as well. Reportedly, nearly half of unique spike TCRs recognized epitopes outside B.1.351/B.1.1.7 mutations.

A note on this clone: Its matching antigen is unknown.

Germline V gene data show CDR1 as MNHEY and CDR2 as SVGAGI. CDR3 size: 16 residues. The ends lost 2 bases at V and 4 bases at J; junction bases unmatched: 7. The source was peripheral blood, collected on day 0 of AZD1222 vaccination. The source is an adult in good health. The chain links TRBV6-5 to TRBJ1-5; the match to TRBD1 covers 8 bases. As DNA, the CDR3 is TGTGCCAGCAGTTACCTTGGACAGGGCTCAAATCAGCCCCAGCATTTT. Translation: CASSYLGQGSNQPQHF.